These 21 T cell receptor beta chains were all obtained from the same sample, sequenced in a study of cytomegalovirus exposure and HLA in healthy donors. The PCR had 60 Vbeta and 13 Jbeta primers. The protocol was immunoSEQ multiplex PCR, while the TCRdb copy is restricted to in-frame clones and leaves out a portion. This table holds approximately 94,000 clones, over 75% found once. The specimen was PBMCs. These receptors all come from a man in his thirties or forties in good health and CMV-seropositive.

This clone is medium-sized (0.01 to 0.1%) within its sample. V usage is TRBV28 and J usage is TRBJ2-5; possibly TRBD2 for D (7 bases). CDR3 length: 17 amino acids. V was shortened by 2 bases and J by 0 bases, with 16 bases between the two germline ends. Per the germline V gene, CDR1 is MDHEN and CDR2 is SYDVKM. The CDR3: CASSLGGRGQYQETQYF. The CDR3 DNA follows: TGTGCCAGCAGTTTAGGTGGGCGGGGGCAGTACCAAGAGACCCAGTACTTC.

V usage is TRBV4-3 and J usage is TRBJ2-5; D remains unclear. The length of the CDR3 is 15 residues. V lost 6 bases and J 5 bases, leaving 19 bases between the germline ends. The V gene's germline CDR1 is LGHNA and CDR2 YSLEER. The CDR3 DNA reads as TGCGCCAGCAGGAGACACCTCGGCGTAGTCGAGACCCAGTACTTC. This gives the protein CASRRHLGVVETQYF.

The chain has TRBV23-1 and TRBJ2-6; perhaps TRBD1 as D (6 bases). TRBV23-1 is designated an ORF whose function remains uncertain. The CDR3 runs 17 residues. V shed 0 bases and J shed 0 bases, with 9 bases lying between them. The CDR3 sequence: CASSQSRTDSGANVLTF. The CDR3 DNA follows: TGCGCCAGCAGTCAATCCCGGACAGACTCTGGGGCCAACGTCCTGACTTTC.

This rearrangement joins TRBV5-1 to TRBJ2-2; 9 positions match TRBD2. CDR1 is SGHRS and CDR2 is YFSETQ in the germline V gene. CDR3 length equals 16 residues. The V segment lost 3 bases and the J segment 2 bases; nucleotides outside the gene matches: 5. CDR3 sequence reads: CASSWTSAVNTGELFF. CDR3 in DNA: TGCGCCAGCAGCTGGACTAGCGCGGTAAACACCGGGGAGCTGTTTTTT.

Comments on this clone: The junction departs from the called germline gene at one end, perhaps through a read error. The chain joins TRBV30 to TRBJ2-1, with D hard to call. The CDR3 loop spans 8 amino acids. Germline assignment: CDR1 GTSNPN and CDR2 SVGIG (reference sequence). CDR3 sequence: CACSEQFF. The CDR3 DNA follows: TGTGCCTGTAGTGAGCAGTTCTTC. Combining the CDR3 with reference TRBV30 and TRBJ2-1 gives the whole variable domain SQTIHQWPATLVQPVGSPLSLECTVEGTSNPNLYWYRQAAGRGLQLLFYSVGIGQISSEVPQNLSASRPQDRQFILSSKKLLLSDSGFYLCACSEQFFGPGTRLTVL.

The chain is built from TRBV28 and TRBJ2-1; 7 bases fit TRBD1. Germline-derived CDR1 and CDR2 are MDHEN and SYDVKM. V shed 2 bases, J shed 4 bases, and the junction held 5 bases outside the gene matches. CDR3 length equals 15 residues. Written as DNA, the CDR3 is TGTGCCAGCAGTTTAAGGCCAGGGGGATACAATGAGCAGTTCTTC. Protein sequence: CASSLRPGGYNEQFF. The complete variable domain, with remaining parts taken from reference TRBV28 and TRBJ2-1, reads DVKVTQSSRYLVKRTGEKVFLECVQDMDHENMFWYRQDPGLGLRLIYFSYDVKMKEKGDIPEGYSVSREKKERFSLILESASTNQTSMYLCASSLRPGGYNEQFFGPGTRLTVL.

This clone was observed a handful of times. One end of the junction does not line up with germline, which may come from a read error. The rearrangement uses TRBV7-9 and TRBJ1-1; 7 nucleotides match TRBD1. Looked up from germline, CDR1 is SEHNR and CDR2 is FQNEAQ (reference sequence). This CDR3 contains 14 residues. The CDR3 sequence: CSSSSTGANTEAFF. The CDR3 DNA follows: TGTTCCAGCAGCTCCACAGGGGCGAACACTGAAGCTTTCTTT. The entire variable domain, with the rest obtained from reference TRBV7-9 and TRBJ1-1, is as follows: DTGVSQNPRHKITKRGQNVTFRCDPISEHNRLYWYRQTLGQGPEFLTYFQNEAQLEKSRLLSDRFSAERPKGSFSTLEIQRTEQGDSAMYLCSSSSTGANTEAFFGQGTRLTVV.

This chain joins TRBV5-1 and TRBJ2-1; 8 bases align to TRBD2. Germline CDR1 and CDR2: SGHRS and YFSETQ. Trimming removed 0 bases from V and 9 bases from J; junction bases left unmatched: 8. This CDR3 spans 15 amino acids. CDR3 region: CASSLDRGTRREQFF. CDR3 sequence (DNA): TGCGCCAGCAGCTTGGACCGAGGGACTAGACGTGAGCAGTTCTTC.

In this sample, this clone turned up a few times. The chain carries TRBV4-2 and TRBJ2-5; 7 bases fit TRBD1. The CDR3 has 13 amino acids. Germline V CDR1 and CDR2: LGHNA, YNFKEQ. The V gene end was trimmed by 5 bases and the J gene end by 3 bases; junction bases not matched to a gene: 3. The CDR3 DNA reads as TGTGCCAGCAGCAGGGACAGAGAAGAGACCCAGTACTTC. This encodes CASSRDREETQYF.

CDR3 loop: CASSLTGAGTYTDTQYF. The CDR3 coding sequence is TGTGCCAGCAGCCTTACAGGGGCAGGGACATACACAGATACGCAGTATTTT. J is TRBJ2-3 and V is TRBV5-6; 7 positions match TRBD1. The CDR3 covers 17 residues. Unmatched junction bases numbered 13, after V lost 4 bases and J lost 2 bases. Germline CDR1 reads SGHDT; CDR2 reads YYEEEE.

The chain recombines TRBV6-5 with TRBJ2-7; TRBD1 is a possible D gene (5 bases). CDR3 length: 13 amino acids. Germline CDR1 is MNHEY and CDR2 is SVGAGI. V was cut by 2 bases and J by 4 bases, with 9 bases left in between. The chain's CDR3 is CASSYLKGYEQYV. The CDR3 DNA is TGTGCCAGCAGTTACCTGAAGGGGTACGAGCAGTACGTC.

The V call is TRBV6-1, the J call TRBJ1-5, with TRBD1 matching over 8 bases. Losses at the gene ends were 10 bases for V and 3 bases for J; bases not matched to a gene: 5. The CDR3 runs to 13 residues. CDR1 and CDR2 from the germline V gene are MNHNS and SASEGT. For the CDR3, the DNA is TGTGCCACTGGGACAGGCTCCAATCAGCCCCAGCATTTT. Translated: CATGTGSNQPQHF.

This rearrangement joins TRBV7-9 to TRBJ2-1, with D possibly TRBD1 on 5 matching bases. Trimming removed 1 base from V and 8 bases from J, with 9 bases in between. This CDR3 is built from 13 residues. CDR1 is SEHNR and CDR2 is FQNEAQ in the germline V gene (reference sequence). Here the CDR3 reads CASSLEGMDEQFF. CDR3 nucleotides: TGTGCCAGCAGCTTAGAGGGGATGGATGAGCAGTTCTTC.

The V gene is TRBV6-6, the J gene TRBJ2-4, with 7 bases fitting TRBD1. J was trimmed by 7 bases and V by 5 bases; bases with no gene match: 2. Looked up from germline, CDR1 is MNHNY and CDR2 is SVGAGI (reference sequence). The CDR3 is made up of 12 amino acids. CDR3 nucleotides: TGTGCCAGCAGTGGGGACAGTAACATTCAGTACTTC. Translation gives CASSGDSNIQYF.

This sequence joins TRBV7-9 and TRBJ1-2; TRBD1 matches 8 bases. The J segment lost 6 bases and the V segment lost 5 bases, leaving 5 bases of the junction unmatched. The germline V gene has CDR1 SEHNR and CDR2 FQNEAQ (reference sequence). This CDR3 is built from 13 residues. Written as DNA, the CDR3 is TGTGCCAGCAGCAGGACAGGGTGGGATGGCTACACCTTC. Amino acids: CASSRTGWDGYTF.

The genes are TRBV7-9 and TRBJ2-7, with D possibly matching TRBD1 (5 bases). V was clipped by 4 bases and J by 6 bases, with 16 bases between them. This CDR3 region has 14 residues. Germline CDR1 SEHNR, CDR2 FQNEAQ (reference sequence). CDR3 in amino acids: CASSSQAQFGEQYF. Written as DNA, the CDR3 is TGTGCCAGCAGCTCACAGGCCCAATTCGGCGAGCAGTACTTC.

The chain uses TRBV19 and TRBJ2-1; 13 bases agree with TRBD2. With V trimmed by 6 bases and J by 5 bases, 13 bases remained unmatched. Germline-derived CDR1 and CDR2 are LNHDA and SQIVND (reference sequence). The CDR3 totals 18 residues. The CDR3, as DNA: TGTGCCAGTAGGCACCCCCGGACTAGCGGGAGCCCCCACAATGAGCAGTTCTTC. It yields the protein CASRHPRTSGSPHNEQFF.

Only one count was recorded for this clone. This chain's CDR3 is CAWSPALAGSYEQYF. The CDR3 DNA reads TGTGCCTGGAGCCCGGCACTAGCGGGAAGTTACGAGCAGTACTTC. The chain uses TRBV30 and TRBJ2-5, with 10 bases fitting TRBD2. The J call could be wrong; TRBJ2-7 is a better fit for the DNA end. The CDR3 runs to 15 residues. The germline CDR1 and CDR2 sequences are GTSNPN and SVGIG (reference sequence).

The chain has TRBV6-5 and TRBJ2-7; the match to TRBD1 covers 11 bases. CDR1 is MNHEY and CDR2 is SVGAGI in the germline V gene. J was trimmed by 7 bases and V by 0 bases; bases with no gene match: 8. This CDR3 comprises 16 residues. The CDR3 region is CASSYSTGTGGGEQYF. The CDR3 nucleotides read TGTGCCAGCAGTTACTCAACTGGGACAGGGGGTGGAGAGCAGTACTTC.

The chain joins TRBV6-5 to TRBJ1-4, with D possibly being TRBD1 (5 bases). Germline-derived CDR1 and CDR2 are MNHEY and SVGAGI. V was trimmed by 7 bases and J by 6 bases, leaving 12 bases between them. CDR3 length: 13 amino acids. The CDR3 DNA is TGTGCCAGCATGGGGGGGTTCGATGAAAAACTGTTTTTT. It yields the protein CASMGGFDEKLFF.

This rearrangement joins TRBV5-1 to TRBJ2-7; TRBD2 aligns across 9 bases. Losses at the gene ends were 3 bases for V and 6 bases for J; bases not matched to a gene: 7. The CDR3 length is 14 residues. Per germline, CDR1 SGHRS and CDR2 YFSETQ. The CDR3 reads CASSSGTSFPEQYF. In nucleotides, the CDR3 is TGCGCCAGCAGCTCCGGGACTAGCTTTCCCGAGCAGTACTTC.